This T cell receptor beta chain comes out of a study of T-cell reconstitution after alpha-beta-depleted transplantation in children (dated by TCRdb to 2016 to 2018). Study-wide context: The study quantitatively tracked T-cell immune reconstitution after TCRalphabeta/CD19-depleted allogeneic hematopoietic cell transplantation in children using TCR repertoire profiling.

V is cut by 1 base and J by 0 bases, and the space between the germline ends is 10 bases. Reading from cysteine to phenylalanine, the CDR3 counts 14 amino acids. Left in the record is the CDR3 DNA by itself, 42 bases read in frame from the first base. The germline V gene (reference sequence) provides CDR1 GTSNPN and CDR2 SVGIG. Library preparation was by PCR. The sequencer listed for this sample is Illumina HiSeq 2500. To normalize quantification of the TCRbeta repertoire, the TCR libraries were built with molecular barcoding that relied on unique molecular identifiers. TCRdb cleaned the public reads at Q25 with fastp, built clones with MiXCR and kept in-frame beta chains. Rows are combined by CDR3 protein, so each entry shows the most common genes and DNA. The table for this sample lists approximately 520,000 distinct CDR3 sequences; less than 35% of them were counted only once. The ten top clones hold 2% to 2.5% of the sample.

Points on this clonotype: The antigen it recognizes is unknown. No per-base quality is available; no much larger clone lies one base away.

The sequence was obtained from a human donor who donated a stem cell graft to a child with aplastic anemia. The sequence joins TRBV30 to TRBJ2-7, with the D gene call left open. Here the sequenced sample was PBMCs from the stem cell graft donor, taken from the stem cell graft. In nucleotides, the sequence is TGTGCCTGGAGTGCACTGGCAGACTCCTACGAGCAGTACTTC. Its protein product is CAWSALADSYEQYF.